This is a list of T cell receptor beta chains from one sample in a study of T-cell reconstitution after alpha-beta-depleted transplantation in children. TCRdb fed the PCR reads into MiXCR, producing one record per CDR3 protein. Among over 550,000 distinct CDR3 sequences, over 9.5% were seen once, and the ten largest hold around 4%. Sample: PBMCs from the stem cell graft donor, taken from the stem cell graft. Receptors were obtained from a human donor who donated a stem cell graft to a child with acute myeloid leukemia. The CDR3 runs from the conserved cysteine through the conserved F or W. A D gene is named only where the DNA matches it firmly. Clone size is given for some rows only: seen once, a few or many times, or a class if the clone is expanded.

D gene,clone size,V gene,J gene,CDR3 DNA,CDR3 protein
TRBD1,NA,TRBV15,TRBJ2-1,TGTGCCACCAGGTTAGACAGGGGTTACAATGAGCAGTTCTTC,CATRLDRGYNEQFF
NA,few,TRBV19,TRBJ2-3,TGTGCCAGTAGTATAGCGTGGGCGAGCGCAGATACGCAGTATTTT,CASSIAWASADTQYF
NA,few,TRBV4-3,TRBJ1-6,TGCGCCAGCAGCCAAGCCCTGAATTCACCCCTCCACTTT,CASSQALNSPLHF
NA,many,TRBV12-3/TRBV12-4,TRBJ1-1,TGTGCCAGCAGTTTGGTCCCTCCCGGGACTGAAGCTTTCTTT,CASSLVPPGTEAFF
NA,many,TRBV5-1,TRBJ2-5,TGCGCCAGCAGCTTTAAGGGAGAGGAGACCCAGTACTTC,CASSFKGEETQYF
NA,NA,TRBV20-1,TRBJ2-2,TGCAGTGCTAGTGGAGGACTTATCACCGGGGAGCTGTTTTTT,CSASGGLITGELFF
NA,few,TRBV7-2,TRBJ1-6,TGTGCCAGCAGCTTAGGGGGTTCACCCCTCCACTTT,CASSLGGSPLHF
TRBD2,few,TRBV9,TRBJ2-7,TGTGCCAGCAGCGTAGGGGGGGGTGCGGGGAGAAGAGACGAGCAGTACTTC,CASSVGGGAGRRDEQYF
NA,NA,TRBV18,TRBJ2-7,TGTGCCAGCTCACCTACGAGGCAAAGCTCCTACGAGCAGTACTTC,CASSPTRQSSYEQYF
NA,NA,TRBV4-2,TRBJ2-2,TGTGCCAGCAGCCAAGATCCGGGCAGGGTTACCGGGGAGCTGTTTTTT,CASSQDPGRVTGELFF
NA,many,TRBV27,TRBJ2-5,TGTGCCAGCGGATCTATGACCAGGCCCTCGTTGGTGCAGACCCAGTACTTC,CASGSMTRPSLVQTQYF
TRBD2,NA,TRBV29-1,TRBJ2-5,TGCAGCGTCGGGACTAGCGGGACAGAGACCCAGTACTTC,CSVGTSGTETQYF
TRBD1,few,TRBV29-1,TRBJ2-7,TGCAGCGTTGAGACGGACAGGGTCTACGAGCAGTACTTC,CSVETDRVYEQYF
TRBD2,many,TRBV20-1,TRBJ2-1,TGCAGTGCTAGAGATCGAGCGGGAGGGGATTTTGGTGAGCAGTTCTTC,CSARDRAGGDFGEQFF
TRBD2,few,TRBV7-2,TRBJ2-3,TGTGCCAGCAGCCAACCGCCGGGGAGGGCCTCAGATACGCAGTATTTT,CASSQPPGRASDTQYF
TRBD2,many,TRBV4-2,TRBJ2-4,TGTGCCAGCAGCCAACTCGGGAGGAGCATTCAGTACTTC,CASSQLGRSIQYF
TRBD1,NA,TRBV5-1,TRBJ1-2,TGCGCCAGCAGTACTACCGGGACAGGGGGATATGGCTACACCTTC,CASSTTGTGGYGYTF
NA,many,TRBV20-1,TRBJ1-3,TGCAGTGCAGAGGGGGTAGTGTCTGGAAACACCATATATTTT,CSAEGVVSGNTIYF
TRBD2,many,TRBV20-1,TRBJ2-5,TGCAGTGCGAGCTTGGCTAGCGGGAGGGGAGAGACCCAGTACTTC,CSASLASGRGETQYF
NA,NA,TRBV20-1,TRBJ2-6,TGCAGTGCGCCTCAAACTGGGGCCAACGTCCTGACCTTC,CSAPQTGANVLTF
NA,few,TRBV7-2,TRBJ2-6,TGTGCCAGCAGCTTAATGGGGTCCGCCGGGGCCAACGTCCTGACTTTC,CASSLMGSAGANVLTF
NA,many,TRBV12-3/TRBV12-4,TRBJ2-1,TGTGCCAGCACCTCATGGGCAGGGATCTCCTACAATGAGCAGTTCTTC,CASTSWAGISYNEQFF
NA,few,TRBV15,TRBJ2-3,TGTGCCACCAGCACACCTCGGGGGACTCAATATACGCAGTATTTT,CATSTPRGTQYTQYF
TRBD2,NA,TRBV12-3/TRBV12-4,TRBJ2-7,TGTGCCAGCAGTTTAGCTCGGCTAGCGGGAGAGTACCCCTACGAGCAGTACTTC,CASSLARLAGEYPYEQYF
NA,few,TRBV12-3/TRBV12-4,TRBJ1-1,TGTGCCAGCACCTCACACCTTAGGGGGACTGAAGCTTTCTTT,CASTSHLRGTEAFF
TRBD1,NA,TRBV7-8,TRBJ2-7,TGTGCCAGCAGCCGCACAGGGGGCGGAGGCTACGAGCAGTACTTC,CASSRTGGGGYEQYF
NA,NA,TRBV5-6,TRBJ2-2,TGTGCCAGCAGCAGGTGGGGGACCGGGGAGCTGTTTTTT,CASSRWGTGELFF